These T cell receptor beta chains were read from a single sample in a study of blood T cell repertoires in COVID-19. The data were produced by immunoSEQ multiplex PCR, yet TCRdb's version contains in-frame clones alone and is incomplete. The sample carries about 220,000 clones, around three quarters recorded once. The specimen sequenced was peripheral blood. The receptors were sampled from a woman aged 65 to 85 with acute or convalescent COVID-19. The CDR3 runs from the conserved cysteine through the conserved F or W. A D gene is named only where the DNA matches it firmly. Clone sizes are given selectively: once, few, many, or a class where the clone is expanded.

V,size,D,J,CDR3,DNA
TRBV19,-,TRBD1,TRBJ2-4,CASSYGTGGSGAKNIQYF,TGTGCCAGTAGTTACGGGACAGGGGGTAGTGGAGCCAAAAACATTCAGTACTTC
TRBV2,-,-,TRBJ1-1,CASSIKQGTAAEAFF,TGTGCCAGCAGCATAAAACAGGGTACGGCCGCTGAAGCTTTCTTT
TRBV6-5,-,TRBD2,TRBJ2-3,CASSQKGGGGDTQYF,TGTGCCAGCAGTCAAAAGGGCGGCGGGGGAGATACGCAGTATTTT
TRBV12-3/TRBV12-4,-,TRBD2,TRBJ2-5,CASSTVTGLAGDF,TGTGCCAGCAGTACCGTGACGGGACTAGCGGGGGACTTC
TRBV20-1,-,-,TRBJ2-5,CSALSRETQYF,TGCAGTGCGCTTAGTCGGGAGACCCAGTACTTC
TRBV5-1,-,-,TRBJ1-2,CASSPRTSGIENYGYTF,TGCGCCAGCAGCCCCAGAACTTCGGGGATTGAGAACTATGGCTACACCTTC
TRBV29-1,-,TRBD1,TRBJ2-3,CSVEDGSPGQQYTDTQYF,TGCAGCGTTGAAGATGGGTCACCGGGACAGCAATACACAGATACGCAGTATTTT
TRBV2,-,TRBD2,TRBJ2-1,CASSRYTSGGANEQFF,TGTGCCAGCAGTCGCTACACTAGCGGGGGAGCGAATGAGCAGTTCTTC
TRBV7-9,-,TRBD1,TRBJ2-5,CASSFGTGQETQYF,TGTGCCAGCAGCTTCGGGACAGGTCAAGAGACCCAGTACTTC
TRBV23-1,-,-,TRBJ1-2,CASSHPQFLYGYTF,TGCGCCAGCAGTCATCCCCAGTTTCTTTATGGCTACACCTTC
TRBV30,few,-,TRBJ1-6,CAWTLAGGRNSPLHF,TGTGCCTGGACCCTTGCGGGGGGAAGAAATTCACCCCTCCACTTT
TRBV6-2/TRBV6-3,-,-,TRBJ2-6,CASSYGGGGSSGANVLTF,TGTGCCAGCAGTTACGGAGGGGGCGGCTCCTCTGGGGCCAACGTCCTGACTTTC
TRBV7-2,once,-,TRBJ2-3,CASSQGRYTQYF,TGTGCCAGCAGCCAGGGCAGGTATACGCAGTATTTT
TRBV6-1,few,TRBD2,TRBJ2-1,CASSEHSGGANEQFF,TGTGCCAGCAGTGAACATAGCGGGGGGGCAAATGAGCAGTTCTTC
TRBV7-9,-,TRBD1,TRBJ2-7,CASSRWTGEGDEQYF,TGTGCCAGCAGCCGTTGGACAGGGGAAGGGGACGAGCAGTACTTC
TRBV24-1,once,TRBD2,TRBJ2-3,CATSEPGLAGIEDTQYF,TGTGCCACCAGTGAGCCCGGACTAGCGGGTATTGAAGATACGCAGTATTTT
TRBV6-5,-,-,TRBJ1-5,CASSPMRADQPQHF,TGTGCCAGCAGCCCCATGCGAGCCGATCAGCCCCAGCATTTT